One and the same sample provided the 28 T cell receptor beta chains below, sequenced in a study of shared clonotypes between healthy human individuals. TCRdb's table, derived via immunoSEQ multiplex PCR, lists solely in-frame clones and lacks some. Of about 2 million clones detected, about 94% appear once; the ten largest clones hold about 1.1%. CD8 cells regarded as naive lacked CD45RO, were positively chosen for CCR7, and omitted terminally differentiated effector memory CD45RA+ cells. The sequenced sample consisted of naive CD8+ T cells sorted from blood. The receptor set was obtained from a man between 18 and 35 years old in good health.

V usage is TRBV11-1 and J usage is TRBJ1-6; unclear D gene. Trimming pared 1 base from V and 11 bases from J, leaving 9 bases between. CDR3 length equals 13 residues. In germline, CDR1 is SGHAT, CDR2 FQDESV (reference sequence). The CDR3 loop reads CASSLEREAPLHF. The CDR3 DNA sequence: TGTGCCAGCAGCTTAGAGAGGGAGGCACCCCTCCACTTT. The variable domain in full, with the rest retrieved from reference TRBV11-1 and TRBJ1-6, is EAEVAQSPRYKITEKSQAVAFWCDPISGHATLYWYRQILGQGPELLVQFQDESVVDDSQLPKDRFSAERLKGVDSTLKIQPAELGDSAMYLCASSLEREAPLHFGNGTRLTVT.

This clone came up once. CDR3 protein: CATSRGEGSSNQPQHF. The CDR3 DNA is TGTGCCACCAGCAGAGGGGAAGGATCTAGCAATCAGCCCCAGCATTTT. The genes are TRBV15 and TRBJ1-5, with D unresolved. CDR3 length: 16 amino acids. Deletions cut 1 base from V and 0 bases from J, with 10 bases between. Per germline, CDR1 LNHNV and CDR2 YYDKDF (reference sequence).

The chain uses TRBV2 and TRBJ1-1; D is undetermined. The CDR3 spans 12 residues. V lost 7 bases and J 0 bases, leaving 6 bases between the germline ends. CDR1 SNHLY and CDR2 FYNNEI come from the germline V gene. CDR3 protein: CASTKMNTEAFF. CDR3 DNA sequence: TGTGCCAGCACCAAAATGAACACTGAAGCTTTCTTT.

The chain combines TRBV5-4 with TRBJ1-2; D may be TRBD1 (6 bases). The CDR3 has 16 amino acids. Looked up from germline, CDR1 is SGHNT and CDR2 is YYREEE (reference sequence). V was cut by 1 base and J by 6 bases, with 19 bases left in between. This chain's CDR3 is CASSLWAGDAWDGYTF. The CDR3 DNA follows: TGTGCCAGCAGCTTGTGGGCAGGGGATGCGTGGGATGGCTACACCTTC.

The rearrangement links TRBV2 to TRBJ2-5; 12 nucleotides align to TRBD2. The CDR3 covers 18 residues. J lost 5 bases, V lost 4 bases, and 14 bases had no gene match. Germline V gene sequence: CDR1 SNHLY, CDR2 FYNNEI. The CDR3 DNA is TGTGCCAGCAGTGCCCCTAGCGGGAGGGCCCTCGGGTCGGAGACCCAGTACTTC. Translation: CASSAPSGRALGSETQYF.

The CDR3, as DNA: TGTGCCTGGAGTGCCACTTCCTCCCTATCCCAGTACTTC. It translates to CAWSATSSLSQYF. V and J are TRBV30 and TRBJ2-5; D is uncertain. V gave up 1 base and J gave up 9 bases, with 15 bases separating them. Per the germline V gene, CDR1 is GTSNPN and CDR2 is SVGIG (reference sequence). This CDR3 is 13 amino acids long.

The genes are TRBV5-1 and TRBJ1-1, with a possible D match to TRBD1 (5 bases). V was shortened by 0 bases and J by 0 bases, with 9 bases between the two germline ends. This CDR3 region has 15 residues. Germline V gene data show CDR1 as SGHRS and CDR2 as YFSETQ. The DNA for the CDR3 is TGCGCCAGCAGCTTGGCGGGGCCGCTGAACACTGAAGCTTTCTTT. It is translated as CASSLAGPLNTEAFF.

The rearrangement uses TRBV30 and TRBJ2-7, with 8 bases lining up with TRBD1. Trimming at V came to 1 base and at J to 3 bases, leaving 14 bases not matched to a gene. Germline-derived CDR1 and CDR2 are GTSNPN and SVGIG (reference sequence). This CDR3 has 17 residues. The CDR3 reads CAWSGPRQGTQFYEQYF. The CDR3, as DNA: TGTGCCTGGAGTGGGCCACGACAGGGGACCCAATTCTACGAGCAGTACTTC.

The chain joins TRBV6-5 to TRBJ1-1; D is perhaps TRBD1 (6 bases). Trimming stripped 2 bases from V and 3 bases from J, with 13 bases between. CDR3 length equals 15 residues. The germline V gene has CDR1 MNHEY and CDR2 SVGAGI. CDR3 loop: CASSYPWGADTEAFF. CDR3 DNA sequence: TGTGCCAGCAGTTACCCCTGGGGGGCTGACACTGAAGCTTTCTTT.

The J gene is TRBJ1-1, the V gene TRBV4-1, with D hard to call. CDR3 length equals 14 residues. The V gene lost 0 bases and the J gene lost 8 bases, with 13 bases spanning the gap. The germline CDR1 and CDR2 sequences are MGHRA and YSYEKL. As DNA, the CDR3 is TGCGCCAGCAGCCAAGAAGGCGGGAGGCTAGAAGCTTTCTTT. Residues: CASSQEGGRLEAFF.

The V call is TRBV27, the J call TRBJ2-7; 7 positions match TRBD1. CDR3 length equals 16 residues. J gave up 11 bases and V 4 bases, and 20 bases lay outside the gene matches. Germline assignment: CDR1 MNHEY and CDR2 SMNVEV (reference sequence). CDR3 loop: CASSSPAPTGPVVEYF. The DNA of the CDR3 is TGTGCCAGCAGTTCCCCTGCCCCGACAGGGCCGGTGGTCGAGTACTTC.

In the case of this clone: The sample carries other DNA sequences with the same CDR3. The chain uses TRBV28 and TRBJ1-1, with unresolved D. Germline V CDR1 and CDR2: MDHEN, SYDVKM. This CDR3 is built from 13 residues. V lost 3 bases and J 2 bases, leaving 7 bases between the germline ends. The CDR3 DNA sequence: TGTGCCAGCAGTTTCAACAGAAACACTGAAGCTTTCTTT. This translates into CASSFNRNTEAFF.

The chain uses TRBV27 and TRBJ2-1, with 10 bases fitting TRBD2. CDR1 is MNHEY, CDR2 SMNVEV, per germline (reference sequence). V gave up 4 bases and J gave up 4 bases; unmatched junction bases: 7. The CDR3 length is 16 residues. The CDR3 loop is CASSSLGLAVYNEQFF. The CDR3 DNA reads as TGTGCCAGCAGTTCCCTAGGACTAGCGGTTTACAATGAGCAGTTCTTC.

V is TRBV16 and J is TRBJ2-7; the D gene could be TRBD1 or TRBD2 (5 bases each). Germline V gene lookup returns CDR1 KGHSY and CDR2 FQNENV. Trimming took off 0 bases at V and 6 bases at J, with 12 bases between the two ends. This CDR3 contains 14 residues. The CDR3 here is CASSQSGVKGEQYF. DNA of the CDR3: TGTGCCAGCAGCCAATCGGGGGTAAAGGGCGAGCAGTACTTC.

This chain joins TRBV28 and TRBJ2-7; 10 nucleotides align to TRBD2. CDR3 length equals 16 residues. The V and J ends lost 7 bases and 4 bases, in that order; junction bases with no gene match: 13. Germline-derived CDR1 and CDR2 are MDHEN and SYDVKM. The CDR3 DNA follows: TGTGCCAGCACCTACCCCCGGACTAGCGGACCTTACGAGCAGTACTTC. Protein product: CASTYPRTSGPYEQYF.

The rearrangement links TRBV5-4 to TRBJ2-3; 11 nucleotides line up with TRBD2. Germline values: CDR1 SGHNT, CDR2 YYREEE (reference sequence). This CDR3 has 14 amino acids. V shed 6 bases and J 4 bases; nucleotides not matched to a gene: 4. CDR3 sequence reads: CASNVAGGPDTQYF. The CDR3 DNA reads TGTGCCAGCAACGTAGCGGGGGGGCCAGATACGCAGTATTTT.

V gene TRBV28 combines with J gene TRBJ1-2; D is undetermined. The CDR3 extends over 11 amino acids. Trimming stripped 8 bases from V and 4 bases from J, with 8 bases between. Looked up from germline, CDR1 is MDHEN and CDR2 is SYDVKM. CDR3 amino acids: CASRGVYGYTF. CDR3 sequence (DNA): TGTGCCAGCCGGGGAGTCTATGGCTACACCTTC.

The rearrangement uses TRBV5-6 and TRBJ2-1; 8 positions match TRBD1. The CDR3 has 15 amino acids. V shed 6 bases, J shed 0 bases, and the junction held 5 bases outside the gene matches. The germline V gene encodes CDR1 SGHDT and CDR2 YYEEEE. The CDR3 sequence is CASTGQGDSYNEQFF. The CDR3 DNA reads as TGTGCCAGCACAGGACAGGGCGACTCCTACAATGAGCAGTTCTTC.

The chain combines TRBV5-4 with TRBJ2-2, with unresolved D. V was cut by 9 bases and J by 0 bases, with 9 bases left in between. The CDR3 contains 13 residues. Per germline, CDR1 SGHNT and CDR2 YYREEE (reference sequence). CDR3 nucleotide sequence: TGTGCCACCCCGAGACCGAACACCGGGGAGCTGTTTTTT. Translated: CATPRPNTGELFF.

The genes are TRBV2 and TRBJ2-7; 8 bases fit TRBD1. This CDR3 has 12 residues. Trimming at V came to 9 bases and at J to 5 bases, leaving 6 bases not matched to a gene. Germline CDR1 reads SNHLY; CDR2 reads FYNNEI. CDR3 region: CARGSGQDEQYF. DNA for the CDR3: TGTGCCAGGGGGTCGGGACAGGACGAGCAGTACTTC.

The chain is built from TRBV30 and TRBJ2-1; TRBD2 agrees at 9 bases. The J segment lost 8 bases and the V segment lost 0 bases, leaving 5 bases of the junction unmatched. Germline CDR1 and CDR2: GTSNPN and SVGIG (reference sequence). The CDR3 runs 14 residues. The CDR3 coding sequence is TGTGCCTGGAGTGTGGCTAGCGGGATGGATGAGCAGTTCTTC. It translates to CAWSVASGMDEQFF.

The chain has TRBV14 and TRBJ2-2, with TRBD1 identical over 7 bases. The V and J ends lost 5 bases and 2 bases, in that order; junction bases with no gene match: 8. The germline V gene has CDR1 SGHDN and CDR2 FVKESK. CDR3 size: 16 residues. The CDR3 reads CASSAWDRINTGELFF. DNA for the CDR3: TGTGCCAGCAGCGCGTGGGACAGAATAAACACCGGGGAGCTGTTTTTT.

The chain couples TRBV27 to TRBJ2-7; a possible D gene is TRBD1 (6 bases). The CDR3 has 12 residues. In germline, CDR1 is MNHEY, CDR2 SMNVEV (reference sequence). Trimming removed 7 bases from V and 6 bases from J, with 13 bases in between. The CDR3 region has the DNA TGTGCCAGCATTCTACAGGGCTCCGAGCAGTACTTC. Protein sequence: CASILQGSEQYF.

The chain is built from TRBV25-1 and TRBJ2-1, with a tentative D call TRBD1 (5 bases). The V and J ends lost 4 bases and 2 bases respectively, with 12 bases between them. Looked up from germline, CDR1 is MGHDK and CDR2 is SYGVNS. This CDR3 region has 15 residues. CDR3 protein: CASSASGWAYNEQFF. Here the CDR3 DNA reads TGTGCCAGCAGTGCCTCAGGGTGGGCCTACAATGAGCAGTTCTTC.

V usage is TRBV4-1 and J usage is TRBJ2-5; 8 nucleotides match TRBD2. The germline CDR1 and CDR2 sequences are MGHRA and YSYEKL. V lost 2 bases to trimming and J lost 3 bases; unmatched junction nucleotides: 2. The CDR3 has 14 amino acids. DNA for the CDR3: TGCGCCAGCAGCCAAAGGCGGGGGGAAGAGACCCAGTACTTC. This gives the protein CASSQRRGEETQYF.

The gene calls are TRBV11-2 and TRBJ2-2, with 12 bases that match TRBD1. The CDR3 is 16 amino acids. V dropped 5 bases and J dropped 7; count of bases not matched to a gene: 8. The germline V gene encodes CDR1 SGHAT and CDR2 FQNNGV. The DNA for the CDR3 is TGTGCCAGCAGCCCTGGGACAGGGGGCGCGGACGGGGAGCTGTTTTTT. Translated, it gives CASSPGTGGADGELFF.

The chain uses TRBV12-5 and TRBJ2-1; 7 positions match TRBD1. The germline gives CDR1 LGHNT, CDR2 FRNRAP. This CDR3 has 17 residues. Unmatched junction bases numbered 12, after V lost 1 base and J lost 6 bases. CDR3 nucleotide sequence: TGTGCTAGTGGTTTGGCGGGACGGGACAGATGGAGCAATGAGCAGTTCTTC. Encoded protein: CASGLAGRDRWSNEQFF.

V and J are TRBV10-1 and TRBJ2-7; D not certain. The CDR3 extends over 12 amino acids. Germline V CDR1 and CDR2: WNHNN, SYGVQD (reference sequence). V was pared by 4 bases and J by 0 bases, with 4 bases between. CDR3 sequence: CASSVTSYEQYF. The CDR3 region has the DNA TGCGCCAGCAGTGTCACCTCCTACGAGCAGTACTTC.